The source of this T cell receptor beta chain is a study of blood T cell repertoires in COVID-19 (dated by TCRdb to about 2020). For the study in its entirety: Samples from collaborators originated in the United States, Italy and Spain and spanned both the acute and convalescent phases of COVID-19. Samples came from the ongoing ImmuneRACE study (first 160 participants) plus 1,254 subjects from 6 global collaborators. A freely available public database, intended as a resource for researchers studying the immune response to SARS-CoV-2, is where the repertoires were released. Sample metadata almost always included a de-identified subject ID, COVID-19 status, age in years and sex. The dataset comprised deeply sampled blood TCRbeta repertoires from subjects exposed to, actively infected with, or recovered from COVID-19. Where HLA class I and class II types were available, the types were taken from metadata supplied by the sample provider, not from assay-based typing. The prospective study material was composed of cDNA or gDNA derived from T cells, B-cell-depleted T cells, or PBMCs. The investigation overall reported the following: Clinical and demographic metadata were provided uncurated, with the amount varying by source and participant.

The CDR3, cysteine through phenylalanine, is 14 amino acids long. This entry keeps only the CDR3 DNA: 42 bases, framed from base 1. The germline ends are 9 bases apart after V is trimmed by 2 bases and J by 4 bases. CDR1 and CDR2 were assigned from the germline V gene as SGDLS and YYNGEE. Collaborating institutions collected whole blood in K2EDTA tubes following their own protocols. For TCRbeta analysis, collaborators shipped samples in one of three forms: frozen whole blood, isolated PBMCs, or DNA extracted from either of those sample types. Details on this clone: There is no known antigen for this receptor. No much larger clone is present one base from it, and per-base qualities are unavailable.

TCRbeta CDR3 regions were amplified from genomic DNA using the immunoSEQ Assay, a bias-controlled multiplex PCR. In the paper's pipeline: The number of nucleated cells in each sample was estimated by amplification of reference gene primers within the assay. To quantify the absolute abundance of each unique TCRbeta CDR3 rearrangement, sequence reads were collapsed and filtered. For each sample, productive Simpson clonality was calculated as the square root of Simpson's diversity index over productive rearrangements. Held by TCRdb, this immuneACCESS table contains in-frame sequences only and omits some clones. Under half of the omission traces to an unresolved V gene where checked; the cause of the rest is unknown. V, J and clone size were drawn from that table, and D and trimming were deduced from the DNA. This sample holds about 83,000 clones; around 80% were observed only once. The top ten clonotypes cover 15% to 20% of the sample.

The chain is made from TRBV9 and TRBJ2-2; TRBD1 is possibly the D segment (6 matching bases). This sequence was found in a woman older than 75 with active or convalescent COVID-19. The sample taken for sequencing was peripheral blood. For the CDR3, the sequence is CASSVGASTGELFF. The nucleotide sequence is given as TGTGCCAGCAGCGTGGGGGCAAGCACCGGGGAGCTGTTTTTT.